Listed below are T cell receptor beta chains from one sample, sequenced in a study of identical twins. TCRdb redid the calling of the 5' RACE reads with MiXCR, one entry per CDR3 protein. The sample shows nearly 250,000 distinct CDR3 sequences, about 7% of them seen only once. The data also belong to a second study, concerning yellow fever vaccine responses in identical twins.

The sequenced material came from memory (CD45RO+) T cells sorted from blood. Receptor source: a woman aged 18-29 years in good health. Both conserved end residues are part of each CDR3. A D gene is named only where the DNA matches it firmly. The size entry is marked missing in some rows and otherwise reads once, few, many or a size class.

j_call d_call clone_size v_call cdr3_length cdr3_aa cdr3_nt
TRBJ2-1 . many TRBV9 15 CASSPQRVGYNEQFF TGTGCCAGCAGCCCTCAGCGGGTCGGCTACAATGAGCAGTTCTTC
TRBJ2-1 TRBD1 . TRBV19 15 CASTRGQGASDEQFF TGTGCCAGTACTCGGGGACAGGGTGCGTCTGATGAGCAGTTCTTC
TRBJ2-4 . few TRBV5-1 17 CASSLGPGVRGKNIQYF TGCGCCAGCAGCTTGGGGCCAGGGGTTCGAGGCAAAAACATTCAGTACTTC
TRBJ2-1 TRBD2 few TRBV3-1 18 CASSLGLAGAHSYNEQFF TGTGCCAGCAGCCTGGGACTAGCGGGAGCGCACTCCTACAATGAGCAGTTCTTC
TRBJ2-3 . many TRBV6-5 16 CASSYSAGATTDTQYF TGTGCCAGCAGTTACAGTGCGGGGGCTACCACAGATACGCAGTATTTT
TRBJ1-3 . few TRBV5-5 15 CASSPDPRGGNTIYF TGTGCCAGCAGCCCTGACCCCCGGGGTGGAAACACCATATATTTT
TRBJ2-5 . many TRBV10-3 15 CAISERGPIQETQYF TGTGCCATCAGTGAGCGGGGGCCTATCCAAGAGACCCAGTACTTC
TRBJ1-6 TRBD1 many TRBV12-3/TRBV12-4 15 CASSLTDRKNSPLHF TGTGCCAGCAGCCTGACGGACAGGAAAAATTCACCCCTCCACTTT
TRBJ2-5 . few TRBV7-7 14 CASSLTGSGETQYF TGTGCCAGCAGCTTGACGGGCTCGGGGGAGACCCAGTACTTC
TRBJ1-6 TRBD1 . TRBV4-2 17 CASSRQGELTYNSPLHF TGTGCCAGCAGCCGACAGGGGGAACTCACCTATAATTCACCCCTCCACTTT
TRBJ2-7 . few TRBV19 13 CASSSRPQREQYF TGTGCCAGTAGTTCCCGTCCCCAAAGAGAGCAGTACTTC